What follows are 16 T cell receptor beta chains derived from one specimen sequenced in a study of blood T cells in healthy people across ages. Together with a sample-barcoded 5' primer, a J-beta primer mix was included in a second PCR lasting roughly 6 to 12 cycles. In TCRdb, the 5' RACE reads were re-called with MiXCR into one record per CDR3 protein. The sample includes about 780,000 distinct CDR3 sequences, about half seen only once; the top ten take approximately 18%. The specimen sequenced was blood. These receptor sequences come from a man older than 75 in good health.

The chain combines TRBV7-2 with TRBJ2-1; TRBD2 matches at 12 bases. Trimming removed 8 bases from V and 6 bases from J; junction bases left unmatched: 8. CDR1 and CDR2 from the germline V gene are SGHTA and FQGNSA. This CDR3 comprises 15 residues. The CDR3 sequence: CASGSSGRVINEQFF. In DNA, the CDR3 is TGTGCCAGCGGATCTAGCGGGAGGGTGATCAATGAGCAGTTCTTC.

This clonotype was observed a few times. V is TRBV20-1 and J is TRBJ2-7; TRBD2 might be the D (5 bases). V was shortened by 4 bases and J by 4 bases, with 11 bases between the two germline ends. In germline, CDR1 is DFQATT, CDR2 SNEGSKA (reference sequence). There are 12 residues in the CDR3. The CDR3 spells CSAKSGPYEQYF. CDR3 DNA: TGCAGTGCTAAGAGCGGACCTTACGAGCAGTACTTC.

The V gene is TRBV27, the J gene TRBJ2-6; D unclear. V gave up 5 bases and J gave up 2 bases, with 13 bases separating them. This CDR3 has 16 amino acids. Germline V gives CDR1 MNHEY, CDR2 SMNVEV (reference sequence). As DNA, the CDR3 is TGTGCCAGCAGTACCGACACCTTCACTGGGGCCAACGTCCTGACTTTC. The encoded protein is CASSTDTFTGANVLTF.

J is TRBJ2-7 and V is TRBV7-2, with D perhaps matching TRBD1 (6 bases). Germline assignment: CDR1 SGHTA and CDR2 FQGNSA. The length of the CDR3 is 16 residues. Trimming took off 5 bases at V and 6 bases at J, with 23 bases between the two ends. CDR3 sequence (DNA): TGTGCCAGCAGCCCGGAGGACAGCGGTTTCAAAATCGAGCAGTACTTC. Protein product: CASSPEDSGFKIEQYF.

This clonotype was detected only a few times. The CDR3 nucleotides are TGCGCCAGCAGCCAAGAACGCGGCAGTACCTACAATGAGCAGTTCTTC. Translated: CASSQERGSTYNEQFF. V and J are TRBV4-3 and TRBJ2-1; D ambiguous. CDR1 and CDR2 from the germline V gene are LGHNA and YSLEER. The V end was cut by 0 bases, the J end by 2 bases, with 11 bases between. CDR3 length: 16 residues.

DNA of the CDR3: TGTGCCAGCAGCGCCTGGGGGACCCAGTACTTC. Translating it yields CASSAWGTQYF. The J gene is TRBJ2-5, the V gene TRBV2; unclear D gene. CDR3 size: 11 residues. V shed 6 bases and J shed 7 bases, with 9 bases lying between them. CDR1 and CDR2 from the germline V gene are SNHLY and FYNNEI.

CDR3: CASSKRGEDGSKYSSAGYTF. For the CDR3, the DNA is TGTGCCAGCAGCAAGAGGGGGGAGGACGGATCTAAATATAGCTCGGCTGGCTACACCTTC. The chain uses TRBV21-1 and TRBJ1-2; TRBD1 reflects the table's D call only, with no check against the DNA. TRBV21-1 is assigned pseudogene status. This CDR3 comprises 20 residues.

The V call is TRBV2, the J call TRBJ2-7; TRBD2 is a possible D gene (5 bases). Trimming removed 5 bases from V and 2 bases from J, with 10 bases in between. Germline V lookup: CDR1 SNHLY, CDR2 FYNNEI. This CDR3 spans 13 amino acids. CDR3 DNA: TGTGCCAGCAGTTATACCGGGACCTACGAGCAGTACTTC. It encodes CASSYTGTYEQYF.

The rearrangement links TRBV29-1 to TRBJ1-1, with 7 nucleotides matching TRBD1. CDR1 SQVTM and CDR2 ANQGSEA come from the germline V gene. The CDR3 runs to 13 residues. V shed 6 bases and J 5 bases; nucleotides not matched to a gene: 9. Here the CDR3 reads CSVARQGRTEAFF. As DNA, the CDR3 is TGCAGCGTGGCAAGACAGGGAAGGACTGAAGCTTTCTTT.

This chain links TRBV29-1 with TRBJ2-5, with TRBD2 as a possible D gene (6 bases). Trimming took 0 bases from V and 3 from J, leaving 20 bases between them. The CDR3 is 17 amino acids. CDR1 SQVTM and CDR2 ANQGSEA come from the germline V gene. CDR3: CSVEDHWLGRGKETQYF. The CDR3 DNA sequence: TGCAGCGTTGAAGATCATTGGTTGGGGCGGGGAAAAGAGACCCAGTACTTC.

The chain carries TRBV19 and TRBJ2-5; D not resolved. Looked up from germline, CDR1 is LNHDA and CDR2 is SQIVND (reference sequence). This CDR3 has 15 amino acids. With 6 bases removed from V and 0 bases from J, the gap between germline ends came to 14 bases. Written as DNA, the CDR3 is TGTGCCAGTAGCACTACCGCAACGTACCAAGAGACCCAGTACTTC. Translating gives CASSTTATYQETQYF.

The chain links TRBV25-1 to TRBJ2-3; tentative D call: TRBD1 (5 bases). Germline V gene sequence: CDR1 MGHDK, CDR2 SYGVNS. Trimming pared 2 bases from V and 0 bases from J, leaving 9 bases between. The CDR3 totals 15 residues. The CDR3 protein is CASSEETASTDTQYF. In DNA form, the CDR3 reads TGTGCCAGCAGTGAAGAGACAGCTAGCACAGATACGCAGTATTTT.

Worth noting for this clonotype: At one of its ends the junction is not consistent with the germline gene, which may arise from a read error. The chain links TRBV7-7 to TRBJ2-5, with 10 bases identical to TRBD2. Germline V gene data show CDR1 as SSHAT and CDR2 as FNYEAQ (reference sequence). CDR3 length equals 16 residues. The CDR3 DNA reads TGTGCTAGCAGCTTAAGGAGCGGGAGGGGCCAAGAGACCCAGTACTTC. This codes for CASSLRSGRGQETQYF.

V and J are TRBV2 and TRBJ1-1; 7 positions agree with TRBD1. The V segment lost 4 bases and the J segment 10 bases; nucleotides outside the gene matches: 3. Germline loops: CDR1 SNHLY, CDR2 FYNNEI. The CDR3 loop spans 11 amino acids. The CDR3 loop reads CASSVTGVAFF. The CDR3 region has the DNA TGTGCCAGCAGTGTCACAGGGGTAGCTTTCTTT.

As to this clonotype: A much bigger clone sits one base away, suggesting this may be a read error. Because the CDR3 is missing its conserved closing phenylalanine or tryptophan, this is likely a read error. The genes are TRBV28 and TRBJ2-5; no clear D gene. This CDR3 comprises 12 residues. V was trimmed by 3 bases and J by 5 bases, leaving 7 bases between them. Germline values: CDR1 MDHEN, CDR2 SYDVKM. The CDR3 spells CASSFWRETQYV. The DNA for the CDR3 is TGTGCCAGCAGTTTCTGGCGGGAGACCCAGTACGTC.

The V call is TRBV6-5, the J call TRBJ1-6, with D possibly being TRBD1 (5 bases). V was shortened by 2 bases and J by 9 bases, with 14 bases between the two germline ends. Germline V gives CDR1 MNHEY, CDR2 SVGAGI. CDR3 size: 15 residues. The CDR3 DNA reads TGTGCCAGCAGTTACGCCGTAAGGGGAAGTTCACCCCTCCACTTT. Translating it yields CASSYAVRGSSPLHF.